The 25 T cell receptor beta chains below were found in one sample sequenced in a study of neoadjuvant anti-PD-1 for oral cavity cancer. Time point reported: after neoadjuvant nivolumab, at surgical resection. Profiling relied on immunoSEQ multiplex PCR, and the TCRdb table lists in-frame clones only, not all of them. The table lists approximately 43,000 clones, about 77% of them singletons. Here the sequenced sample was PBMCs, taken after nivolumab (anti-PD-1) treatment. The receptor set was obtained from a person aged 35 to 85 with oral cavity squamous cell carcinoma.

This clone was observed a single time. The chain is built from TRBV28 and TRBJ1-1, with D possibly being TRBD1 (6 bases). The germline V and J ends were trimmed by 6 bases and 6 bases, with 20 bases remaining between them. This CDR3 contains 15 residues. Germline loops: CDR1 MDHEN, CDR2 SYDVKM. CDR3 nucleotides: TGTGCCAGCAGACCGCCCTCGGGGGGGCGGGCTGAAGCTTTCTTT. Translating gives CASRPPSGGRAEAFF.

The rearrangement joins TRBV7-8 to TRBJ2-1; possible D gene TRBD2, 6 bases. This CDR3 comprises 17 residues. From germline, CDR1 is SGHVS and CDR2 FQNEAQ. Between the trimmed V and J ends, which lost 5 bases and 1 base, there was a span of 18 bases. This chain's CDR3 is CASSPPLGRKSYNEQFF. CDR3 sequence (DNA): TGTGCCAGCAGCCCCCCTCTGGGGAGGAAGTCCTACAATGAGCAGTTCTTC.

This clone was detected only a few times. This sequence joins TRBV5-1 and TRBJ2-7; a weak D match, TRBD1 (5 bases). The CDR3 covers 14 residues. Germline CDR1 and CDR2: SGHRS and YFSETQ. Between the trimmed V and J ends, which lost 4 bases and 0 bases, there was a span of 11 bases. The CDR3 is CASSIQALSYEQYF. As DNA, the CDR3 is TGCGCCAGCAGCATACAGGCCCTCTCCTACGAGCAGTACTTC.

The chain couples TRBV29-1 to TRBJ1-2; D is perhaps TRBD1 (5 bases). Trimming cost V 0 bases and J 0 bases, with 14 bases left between them. CDR3 length: 16 residues. CDR1 and CDR2 (germline): SQVTM, ANQGSEA. The CDR3 here is CSVEELGGLANYGYTF. CDR3 DNA sequence: TGCAGCGTTGAAGAATTGGGGGGGTTAGCTAACTATGGCTACACCTTC.

V gene TRBV5-6 combines with J gene TRBJ2-7; D is unclear. The CDR3 extends over 14 amino acids. V was shortened by 2 bases and J by 1 base, with 10 bases between the two germline ends. Per germline, CDR1 SGHDT and CDR2 YYEEEE. CDR3 amino acids: CASSFRGTSYEQYF. In DNA form, the CDR3 reads TGTGCCAGCAGCTTTCGTGGCACGTCCTACGAGCAGTACTTC.

CDR3: CASSPTGQGNQPQHF. DNA for the CDR3: TGTGCCAGTAGCCCTACGGGACAGGGAAATCAGCCCCAGCATTTT. The chain couples TRBV19 to TRBJ1-5, with 9 nucleotides matching TRBD1. The junction had 7 bases not matched to a gene; V was cut back by 6 bases and J by 4 bases. Germline V gives CDR1 LNHDA, CDR2 SQIVND (reference sequence). This CDR3 is 15 amino acids long.

This clone was found a few times. V usage is TRBV19 and J usage is TRBJ2-3; TRBD2 matches at 8 bases. This CDR3 has 15 amino acids. Trimming took 4 bases from V and 1 from J; bases not matched to a gene: 4. CDR1 is LNHDA, CDR2 SQIVND, per germline (reference sequence). This chain's CDR3 is CASSNRGGGTDTQYF. Written as DNA, the CDR3 is TGTGCCAGTAGTAACCGGGGGGGCGGCACAGATACGCAGTATTTT.

The CDR3 loop reads CASSDRGEANVLTF. The CDR3 nucleotides are TGTGCCAGTAGTGACAGGGGGGAGGCCAACGTCCTGACTTTC. The gene calls are TRBV19 and TRBJ2-6, with TRBD1 matching 9 bases. The CDR3 runs to 14 residues. The V segment lost 5 bases and the J segment 6 bases; nucleotides outside the gene matches: 2. Looked up from germline, CDR1 is LNHDA and CDR2 is SQIVND (reference sequence).

This chain joins TRBV18 and TRBJ1-5; D is undetermined. The CDR3 is made up of 13 amino acids. Trimming took off 4 bases at V and 4 bases at J, with 8 bases between the two ends. The germline V gene has CDR1 KGHSH and CDR2 LQKENI. The DNA of the CDR3 is TGTGCCAGCTCACTGACTCTTAATCAGCCCCAGCATTTT. It encodes CASSLTLNQPQHF.

The J gene is TRBJ1-4, the V gene TRBV28, with a tentative D call TRBD1 (5 bases). The germline CDR1 and CDR2 sequences are MDHEN and SYDVKM. This CDR3 spans 11 amino acids. V was cut by 11 bases and J by 11 bases, with 15 bases left in between. The CDR3 nucleotides are TGTGCCGGCCGGGACCAGGACAAACTGTTTTTT. It specifies CAGRDQDKLFF. Full variable domain (outside the CDR3, taken from reference TRBV28 and TRBJ1-4): DVKVTQSSRYLVKRTGEKVFLECVQDMDHENMFWYRQDPGLGLRLIYFSYDVKMKEKGDIPEGYSVSREKKERFSLILESASTNQTSMYLCAGRDQDKLFFGSGTQLSVL.

The rearrangement joins TRBV10-2 to TRBJ2-5, with a tentative D call TRBD1 (5 bases). CDR3 length equals 13 residues. The germline CDR1 and CDR2 sequences are WSHSY and SAAADI. Between the trimmed V and J ends, which lost 3 bases and 5 bases, there was a span of 10 bases. CDR3 sequence (DNA): TGCGCCAGCAGTGAACAGGACGGTGAGACCCAGTACTTC. Its translation: CASSEQDGETQYF.

This clone appeared a few times. The chain couples TRBV7-8 to TRBJ2-7; D remains unclear. The CDR3 totals 15 residues. CDR1 and CDR2 (germline): SGHVS, FQNEAQ. Trimming stripped 5 bases from V and 0 bases from J, with 14 bases between. The CDR3 here is CASSPTRVISYEQYF. CDR3 sequence (DNA): TGTGCCAGCAGCCCAACACGGGTAATCTCCTACGAGCAGTACTTC.

The V gene is TRBV5-1, the J gene TRBJ1-2, with unresolved D. Per germline, CDR1 SGHRS and CDR2 YFSETQ. Trimming shortened V by 3 bases and J by 0 bases, and 30 bases separated the two germline ends. The CDR3 totals 21 residues. CDR3: CASSSGEEGVAANRANYGYTF. The CDR3 nucleotides are TGCGCCAGCAGCTCCGGTGAAGAAGGAGTCGCGGCGAATCGGGCTAACTATGGCTACACCTTC.

The chain uses TRBV4-1 and TRBJ2-1; D is uncertain. There are 16 residues in the CDR3. Germline CDR1 and CDR2: MGHRA and YSYEKL. V was clipped by 1 base and J by 0 bases, with 10 bases between them. CDR3 residues: CASSQVNMVSYNEQFF. CDR3 nucleotide sequence: TGCGCCAGCAGCCAAGTGAATATGGTCTCCTACAATGAGCAGTTCTTC.

The rearrangement joins TRBV5-1 to TRBJ2-2; D not resolved. V lost 4 bases to trimming and J lost 1 base, with 11 bases between them. Germline V gives CDR1 SGHRS, CDR2 YFSETQ. This CDR3 has 15 amino acids. The CDR3 sequence is CASSSKPRNTGELFF. CDR3 DNA sequence: TGCGCCAGCAGCAGCAAGCCCAGGAACACCGGGGAGCTGTTTTTT. Complete variable domain (other parts from reference TRBV5-1 and TRBJ2-2): KAGVTQTPRYLIKTRGQQVTLSCSPISGHRSVSWYQQTPGQGLQFLFEYFSETQRNKGNFPGRFSGRQFSNSRSEMNVSTLELGDSALYLCASSSKPRNTGELFFGEGSRLTVL.

The genes are TRBV27 and TRBJ1-1, with TRBD1 as a possible D gene (6 bases). CDR3 size: 14 residues. From germline, CDR1 is MNHEY and CDR2 SMNVEV (reference sequence). V dropped 0 bases and J dropped 3 bases, with 8 bases sitting between them. The CDR3 here is CASSLSSGDTEAFF. CDR3 in DNA: TGTGCCAGCAGTTTATCGTCAGGGGACACTGAAGCTTTCTTT.

Here the CDR3 DNA reads TGTGCCAGCAGCCCGACAGGGATAGAGACCCAGTACTTC. It yields the protein CASSPTGIETQYF. The chain couples TRBV7-6 to TRBJ2-5; TRBD1 agrees at 7 bases. CDR3 size: 13 residues. V shed 5 bases and J 4 bases; nucleotides not matched to a gene: 4. Germline CDR1 and CDR2: SGHVS and FNYEAQ.

The chain combines TRBV29-1 with TRBJ1-2; a weak D match, TRBD1 (5 bases). In germline, CDR1 is SQVTM, CDR2 ANQGSEA. This CDR3 is 13 amino acids long. V shed 7 bases and J shed 4 bases, with 16 bases lying between them. The CDR3 sequence is CSASGGGVYGYTF. Here the CDR3 DNA reads TGCAGCGCTTCCGGTGGGGGGGTCTATGGCTACACCTTC.

This sequence joins TRBV5-1 and TRBJ2-5; a weak D match, TRBD1 (5 bases). From germline, CDR1 is SGHRS and CDR2 YFSETQ. This CDR3 region has 14 residues. Trimming shortened V by 2 bases and J by 5 bases, and 13 bases separated the two germline ends. The CDR3 coding sequence is TGCGCCAGCAGCTTCCAGGGTTTTCAGGAGACCCAGTACTTC. Translating gives CASSFQGFQETQYF.

This chain links TRBV30 with TRBJ1-5; tentative D call: TRBD1 (5 bases). The CDR3 is made up of 13 amino acids. Germline V gene data show CDR1 as GTSNPN and CDR2 as SVGIG (reference sequence). V was pared by 4 bases and J by 5 bases, with 12 bases between. The CDR3 nucleotides are TGTGCCTGGACCGAGCGGGGGGATCAGCCCCAGCATTTT. This gives the protein CAWTERGDQPQHF.

This chain links TRBV6-8 with TRBJ2-7; weak D call: TRBD1 (6 bases). The germline V gene encodes CDR1 MNHGY and CDR2 SAAAGT. The ends were cut back, 6 bases at V and 4 bases at J, with 22 bases in the middle. The CDR3 sequence is 16 residues long. The CDR3 DNA reads TGTGCCAGCAGAAAGACCGGGACACGGCACTCGTACGAGCAGTACTTC. Amino acids: CASRKTGTRHSYEQYF.

The chain recombines TRBV29-1 with TRBJ1-6; perhaps TRBD1 as D (5 bases). The V end lost 6 bases, the J end lost 7 bases, and 13 bases lay between the germline ends. This CDR3 is built from 13 residues. CDR1 and CDR2 (germline): SQVTM, ANQGSEA. The CDR3 nucleotides are TGCAGCGTCACCATCGGGGGGAATTCACCCCTCCACTTT. This encodes CSVTIGGNSPLHF.

The chain links TRBV6-6 to TRBJ1-1; D gene uncertain. Germline V gene lookup returns CDR1 MNHNY and CDR2 SVGAGI (reference sequence). With 0 bases removed from V and 2 bases from J, the gap between germline ends came to 10 bases. The CDR3 consists of 15 residues. CDR3 protein: CASSYSRLINTEAFF. The DNA of the CDR3 is TGTGCCAGCAGTTACTCGAGGCTTATCAACACTGAAGCTTTCTTT.

J is TRBJ2-7 and V is TRBV6-1; the D gene is possibly TRBD1 (5 bases). The CDR3 consists of 15 residues. The V and J ends lost 6 bases and 3 bases respectively, with 18 bases between them. CDR1 and CDR2 (germline): MNHNS, SASEGT. This chain's CDR3 is CASSTYYDSHYEQYF. CDR3 sequence (DNA): TGTGCCAGCAGCACGTATTATGACAGCCACTACGAGCAGTACTTC.

The J gene is TRBJ2-7, the V gene TRBV7-9; tentatively, D is TRBD1 (6 bases). Germline loops: CDR1 SEHNR, CDR2 FQNEAQ (reference sequence). V lost 5 bases, J lost 3 bases, and 14 bases lay in between. CDR3 size: 14 residues. CDR3 sequence (DNA): TGTGCCAGCAGCCCTCGGGACACAGACTACGAGCAGTACTTC. Protein: CASSPRDTDYEQYF. Full variable domain (rest looked up from reference TRBV7-9 and TRBJ2-7): DTGVSQNPRHKITKRGQNVTFRCDPISEHNRLYWYRQTLGQGPEFLTYFQNEAQLEKSRLLSDRFSAERPKGSFSTLEIQRTEQGDSAMYLCASSPRDTDYEQYFGPGTRLTVT.